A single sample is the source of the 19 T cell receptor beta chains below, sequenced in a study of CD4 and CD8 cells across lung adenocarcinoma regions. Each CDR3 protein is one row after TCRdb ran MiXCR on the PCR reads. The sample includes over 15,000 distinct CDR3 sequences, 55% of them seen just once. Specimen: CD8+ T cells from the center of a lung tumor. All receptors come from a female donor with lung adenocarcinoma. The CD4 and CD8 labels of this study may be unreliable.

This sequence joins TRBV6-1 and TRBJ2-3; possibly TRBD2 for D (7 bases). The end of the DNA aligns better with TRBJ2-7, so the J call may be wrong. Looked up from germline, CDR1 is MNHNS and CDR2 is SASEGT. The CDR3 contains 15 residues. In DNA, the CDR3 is TGTGCCAGCGGTCCGAGGGGGGGGGGCACAGATATGCAGTACTTC. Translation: CASGPRGGGTDMQYF.

The CDR3 region is CASSRKGQENTEAFF. The CDR3 nucleotides read TGTGCCAGCAGCAGAAAGGGACAAGAGAACACTGAAGCTTTCTTT. This chain links TRBV7-9 with TRBJ1-1; the D gene is possibly TRBD1 (6 bases). The germline gives CDR1 SEHNR, CDR2 FQNEAQ (reference sequence). The CDR3 is made up of 15 amino acids. V gave up 5 bases and J gave up 1 base, with 14 bases separating them. The full variable domain, its missing parts supplied by reference TRBV7-9 and TRBJ1-1, is DTGVSQNPRHKITKRGQNVTFRCDPISEHNRLYWYRQTLGQGPEFLTYFQNEAQLEKSRLLSDRFSAERPKGSFSTLEIQRTEQGDSAMYLCASSRKGQENTEAFFGQGTRLTVV.

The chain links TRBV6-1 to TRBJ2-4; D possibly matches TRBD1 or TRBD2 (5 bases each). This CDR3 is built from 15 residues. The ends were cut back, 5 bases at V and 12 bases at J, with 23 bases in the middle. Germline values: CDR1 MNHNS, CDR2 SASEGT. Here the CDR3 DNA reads TGTGCCAGCAGTCCGGGGCTGTGGGGAAAAAATACTCAGTACTTC. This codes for CASSPGLWGKNTQYF.

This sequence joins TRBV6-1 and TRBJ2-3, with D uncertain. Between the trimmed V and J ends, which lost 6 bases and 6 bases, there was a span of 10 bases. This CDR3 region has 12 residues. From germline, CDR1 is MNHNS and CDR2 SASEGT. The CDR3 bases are TGTGCCAGCAGGGACCTCTGGGATACGCAGTATTTT. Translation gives CASRDLWDTQYF.

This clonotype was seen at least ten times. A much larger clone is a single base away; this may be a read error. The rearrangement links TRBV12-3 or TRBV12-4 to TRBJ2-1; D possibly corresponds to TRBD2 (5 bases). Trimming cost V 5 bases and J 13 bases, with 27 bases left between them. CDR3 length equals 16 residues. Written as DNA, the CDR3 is TGTGCCAGCAGTCCCACGGGCCCCGGACGGGGAGAGACCCAGTTCTTC. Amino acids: CASSPTGPGRGETQFF.

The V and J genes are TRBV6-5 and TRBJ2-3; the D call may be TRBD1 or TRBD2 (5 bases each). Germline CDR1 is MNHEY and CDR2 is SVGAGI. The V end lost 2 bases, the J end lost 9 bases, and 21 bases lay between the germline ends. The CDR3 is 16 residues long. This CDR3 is CASSYGGLCSKDTQYF. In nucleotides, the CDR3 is TGTGCCAGCAGTTACGGGGGTCTGTGCTCTAAAGACACGCAGTATTTT.

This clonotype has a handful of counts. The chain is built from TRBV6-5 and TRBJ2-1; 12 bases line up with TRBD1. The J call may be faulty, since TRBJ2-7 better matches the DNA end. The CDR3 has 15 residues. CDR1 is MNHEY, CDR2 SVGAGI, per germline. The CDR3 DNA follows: TGTGCCAGCAGTTTGGGGACAGGGGGCGCGTTCGAGCAGTACTTC. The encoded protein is CASSLGTGGAFEQYF.

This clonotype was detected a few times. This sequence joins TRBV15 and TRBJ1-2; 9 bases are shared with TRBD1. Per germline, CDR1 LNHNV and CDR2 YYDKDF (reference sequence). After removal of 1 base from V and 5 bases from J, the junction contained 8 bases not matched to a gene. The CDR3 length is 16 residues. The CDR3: CATSRGHPGQGYGYTF. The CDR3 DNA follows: TGTGCCACCAGCAGAGGTCATCCGGGACAGGGATATGGCTACACCTTC.

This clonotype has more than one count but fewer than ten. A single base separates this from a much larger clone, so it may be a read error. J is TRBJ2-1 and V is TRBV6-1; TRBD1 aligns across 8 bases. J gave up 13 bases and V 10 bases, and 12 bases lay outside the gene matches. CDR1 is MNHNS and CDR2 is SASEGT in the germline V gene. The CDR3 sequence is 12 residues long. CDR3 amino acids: CAIRTGLETQFF. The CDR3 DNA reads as TGTGCCATCCGGACAGGGCTAGAGACCCAGTTCTTC.

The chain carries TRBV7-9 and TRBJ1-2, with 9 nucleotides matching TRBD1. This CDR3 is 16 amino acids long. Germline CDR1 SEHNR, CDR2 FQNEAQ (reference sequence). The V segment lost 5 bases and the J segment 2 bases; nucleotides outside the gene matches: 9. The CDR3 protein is CASSHPRTGENYGYTF. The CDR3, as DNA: TGTGCCAGCAGCCATCCCCGGACAGGGGAAAACTATGGCTACACCTTC.

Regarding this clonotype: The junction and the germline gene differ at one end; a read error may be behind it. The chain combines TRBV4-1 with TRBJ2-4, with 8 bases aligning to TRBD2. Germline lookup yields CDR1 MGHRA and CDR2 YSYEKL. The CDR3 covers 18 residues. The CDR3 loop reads CASSQDYTGRGAKDIQYF. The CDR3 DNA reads TGCGCCAGCAGCCAAGATTATACGGGGCGGGGGGCCAAAGACATTCAGTACTTT.

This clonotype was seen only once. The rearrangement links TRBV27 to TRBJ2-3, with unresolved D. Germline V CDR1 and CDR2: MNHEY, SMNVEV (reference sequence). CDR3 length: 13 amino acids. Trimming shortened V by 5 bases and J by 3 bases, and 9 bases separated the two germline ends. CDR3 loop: CASSPTRTDTQYF. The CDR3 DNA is TGTGCCAGCAGTCCGACCAGGACAGATACGCAGTATTTT.

CDR3 sequence reads: CASSESIAGGTDTQYF. The CDR3 region has the DNA TGCGCCAGCAGTGAGTCAATAGCGGGGGGTACAGATACGCAGTATTTT. The chain carries TRBV10-1 and TRBJ2-3; 10 nucleotides match TRBD2. The trim removed 0 bases at V and 3 bases at J, leaving 3 bases unmatched. The CDR3 is made up of 16 amino acids. CDR1 and CDR2 (germline): WNHNN, SYGVQD (reference sequence).

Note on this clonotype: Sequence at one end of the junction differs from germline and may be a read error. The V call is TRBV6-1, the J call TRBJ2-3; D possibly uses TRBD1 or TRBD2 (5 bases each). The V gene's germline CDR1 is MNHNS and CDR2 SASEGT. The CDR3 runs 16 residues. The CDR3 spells CASSPTGQSATDTQYF. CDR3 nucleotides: TGTGCCAGCAGTCCTACGGGGCAGTCAGCCACAGACACGCAGTATTTT.

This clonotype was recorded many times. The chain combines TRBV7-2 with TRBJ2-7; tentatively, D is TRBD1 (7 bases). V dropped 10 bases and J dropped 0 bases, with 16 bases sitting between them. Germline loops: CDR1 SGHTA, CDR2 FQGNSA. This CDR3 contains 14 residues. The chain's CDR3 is CATRGTAISYEQYF. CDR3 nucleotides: TGTGCCACCCGCGGGACAGCGATCTCCTACGAGCAGTACTTC.

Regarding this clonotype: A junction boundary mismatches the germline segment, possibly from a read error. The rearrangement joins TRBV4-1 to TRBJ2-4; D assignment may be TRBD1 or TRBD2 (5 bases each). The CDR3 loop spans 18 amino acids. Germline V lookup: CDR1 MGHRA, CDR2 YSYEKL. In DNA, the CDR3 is TGCGCCAGCAGCCAAGCAGACGGGGCCCGGGGAGCCAAAAACACTCAGTACTTC. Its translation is CASSQADGARGAKNTQYF.

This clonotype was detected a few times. CDR3 sequence reads: CAWSAGLGRGYTF. The DNA for the CDR3 is TGTGCCTGGAGTGCGGGATTGGGACGCGGCTACACCTTC. The rearrangement joins TRBV30 to TRBJ1-2, with a weak D call TRBD1 (5 bases). This CDR3 region has 13 residues. Germline CDR1 and CDR2: GTSNPN and SVGIG (reference sequence). Trimming stripped 1 base from V and 8 bases from J, with 14 bases between.

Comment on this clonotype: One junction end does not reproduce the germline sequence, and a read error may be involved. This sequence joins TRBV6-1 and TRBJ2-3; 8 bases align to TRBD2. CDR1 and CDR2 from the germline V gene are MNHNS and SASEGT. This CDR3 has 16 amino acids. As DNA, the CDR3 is TGTGCCAGCGGGGGTAGCGGGGACCGAGCCCCAGAGACGCAGTACTTT. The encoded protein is CASGGSGDRAPETQYF.

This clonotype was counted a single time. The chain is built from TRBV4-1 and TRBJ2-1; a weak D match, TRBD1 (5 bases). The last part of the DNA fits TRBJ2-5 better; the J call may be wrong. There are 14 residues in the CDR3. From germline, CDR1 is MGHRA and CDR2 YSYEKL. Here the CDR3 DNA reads TGCGCCAGCAGCCAGACAGACGTCCAAGAGACCCAGTACTTC. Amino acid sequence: CASSQTDVQETQYF.